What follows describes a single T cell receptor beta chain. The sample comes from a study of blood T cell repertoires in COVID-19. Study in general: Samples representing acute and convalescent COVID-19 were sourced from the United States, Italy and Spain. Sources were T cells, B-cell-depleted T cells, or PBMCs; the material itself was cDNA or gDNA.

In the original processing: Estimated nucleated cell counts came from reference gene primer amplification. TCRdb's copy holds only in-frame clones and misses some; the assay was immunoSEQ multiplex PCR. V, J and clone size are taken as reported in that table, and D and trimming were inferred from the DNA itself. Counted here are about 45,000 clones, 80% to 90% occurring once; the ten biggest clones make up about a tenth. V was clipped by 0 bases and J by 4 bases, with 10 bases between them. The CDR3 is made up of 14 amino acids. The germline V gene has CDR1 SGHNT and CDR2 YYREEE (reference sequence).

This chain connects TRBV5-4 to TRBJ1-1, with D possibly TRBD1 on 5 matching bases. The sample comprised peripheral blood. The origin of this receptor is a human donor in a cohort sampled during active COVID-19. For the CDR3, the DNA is TGTGCCAGCAGCTTGGATGGGGGAGGCACTGAAGCTTTCTTT. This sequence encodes CASSLDGGGTEAFF.